This T cell receptor beta chain was documented in a study of naive and memory T cell subsets. The study, taken as a whole, reports: Possibly reflecting memory cells re-expressing CD45RA, a few larger clonotypes occurred in naive repertoires, especially CD8.

This clonotype was seen a few times. What it binds is not known. Two oligonucleotides, mixed equimolar, formed the beta constant-region primer covering TRBC1 and TRBC2. Four rounds of PCR amplified the ligated cDNA using nested alpha and beta constant-region primers plus SP2. An oligonucleotide with the SP2 primer and a 12-nucleotide UMI was ligated to the cDNA 3' end. TCRdb passed the UMI-ligation and nested PCR reads through MiXCR, listing each CDR3 protein once. Altogether 85,000 to 130,000 distinct CDR3 sequences are present, approximately 15% being singletons, with the ten largest covering approximately 2.6%. The sequencing input was naive CD8+ T cells from blood. The receptor's source is a human donor in good health.

The CDR3 DNA reads TGTGCCAGCAGCTTAGGGGAGGGGATGAGAACGAACACTGAAGCTTTCTTT. Translation: CASSLGEGMRTNTEAFF. This chain uses TRBV13 with TRBJ1-1, with D perhaps matching TRBD1 (5 bases). Germline V gene sequence: CDR1 PRHDT, CDR2 FYEKMQ (reference sequence). V dropped 0 bases and J dropped 1 base, with 15 bases sitting between them. The length of the CDR3 is 17 residues.